The 3 T cell receptor beta chains below come from one sample, sequenced in a study of early T cells in non-severe SARS-CoV-2 infection (dated by TCRdb to about 2021). The method was 5' RACE. TCRdb names NextSeq 500 as the instrument used. The public sequencing data were trimmed at Q25 with fastp and processed into clonotypes with MiXCR by TCRdb, which kept only in-frame beta chains. When rows share a CDR3 protein, they turn into one entry using the most common DNA and genes. The sample table shows more than 15,000 distinct CDR3 sequences, and 4.5% to 6% are seen once. The ten largest clones add up to about 6.4% of the sample. This specimen consisted of whole blood, obtained at baseline. The receptor set was obtained from an adult who was a healthcare worker with PCR-confirmed SARS-CoV-2 infection or an uninfected control (not recorded which).

The chain is built from TRBV29-1 and TRBJ1-5, with D possibly TRBD1 on 6 matching bases. V was shortened by 7 bases and J by 5 bases, with 9 bases between the two germline ends. Germline V gene data show CDR1 as SQVTM and CDR2 as ANQGSEA. The CDR3 has 11 amino acids. For the CDR3, the DNA is TGCAGCGCCACAGGGTATCAGCCCCAGCATTTT. It encodes CSATGYQPQHF.

This clonotype has a count of ten or more. The genes are TRBV7-3 and TRBJ2-6; no definite D call. Germline assignment: CDR1 SGHTA and CDR2 FQGTGA. CDR3 size: 16 residues. V was shortened by 5 bases and J by 4 bases, with 15 bases between the two germline ends. In DNA, the CDR3 is TGTGCCAGCAGCCGCAATTTGGGATCCGGGGCCAACGTCCTGACTTTC. Translation gives CASSRNLGSGANVLTF.

This clonotype rates as medium-sized (0.01 to 0.1%). J is TRBJ2-1 and V is TRBV19; D possibly corresponds to TRBD2 (6 bases). The germline V and J ends were trimmed by 5 bases and 3 bases, with 14 bases remaining between them. This CDR3 contains 15 residues. Looked up from germline, CDR1 is LNHDA and CDR2 is SQIVND (reference sequence). CDR3 residues: CASSPRGNNYNEQFF. In DNA, the CDR3 is TGTGCCAGTAGTCCCCGGGGGAATAACTACAATGAGCAGTTCTTC. The whole variable domain, filled in from reference TRBV19 and TRBJ2-1, reads DGGITQSPKYLFRKEGQNVTLSCEQNLNHDAMYWYRQDPGQGLRLIYYSQIVNDFQKGDIAEGYSVSREKKESFPLTVTSAQKNPTAFYLCASSPRGNNYNEQFFGPGTRLTVL.